This T cell receptor beta chain was recovered during a study of shared clonotypes between healthy human individuals. Findings and limits, study-wide: Relative to memory subsets, naive subsets generally showed larger estimated richness. For sorted subsets, rarefaction showed incomplete sequencing despite large depth.

Trimming left V 4 bases short and J 1 base short, with 10 bases between. The CDR3 has 14 amino acids. CDR1 and CDR2 from the germline V gene are SGHDT and YYEEEE. Turning to this clone: Its antigen is still unknown.

Measured with immunoSEQ multiplex PCR; TCRdb has only the in-frame clones, and not every one. The sample holds over 850,000 clones, approximately 80% seen once. This rearrangement joins TRBV5-6 to TRBJ2-3; D is possibly TRBD2 (5 bases). The sequenced material came from memory CD4+ T cells from PBMCs. Subset meaning: CD45RA-negative fraction. The sequence was collected from a man younger than 30 in good health. Some clones in this sample may be carry-over from other donors' samples. CDR3 DNA sequence: TGTGCCAGCAGCACCGGACTCGGCACAGATACGCAGTATTTT. This codes for CASSTGLGTDTQYF.